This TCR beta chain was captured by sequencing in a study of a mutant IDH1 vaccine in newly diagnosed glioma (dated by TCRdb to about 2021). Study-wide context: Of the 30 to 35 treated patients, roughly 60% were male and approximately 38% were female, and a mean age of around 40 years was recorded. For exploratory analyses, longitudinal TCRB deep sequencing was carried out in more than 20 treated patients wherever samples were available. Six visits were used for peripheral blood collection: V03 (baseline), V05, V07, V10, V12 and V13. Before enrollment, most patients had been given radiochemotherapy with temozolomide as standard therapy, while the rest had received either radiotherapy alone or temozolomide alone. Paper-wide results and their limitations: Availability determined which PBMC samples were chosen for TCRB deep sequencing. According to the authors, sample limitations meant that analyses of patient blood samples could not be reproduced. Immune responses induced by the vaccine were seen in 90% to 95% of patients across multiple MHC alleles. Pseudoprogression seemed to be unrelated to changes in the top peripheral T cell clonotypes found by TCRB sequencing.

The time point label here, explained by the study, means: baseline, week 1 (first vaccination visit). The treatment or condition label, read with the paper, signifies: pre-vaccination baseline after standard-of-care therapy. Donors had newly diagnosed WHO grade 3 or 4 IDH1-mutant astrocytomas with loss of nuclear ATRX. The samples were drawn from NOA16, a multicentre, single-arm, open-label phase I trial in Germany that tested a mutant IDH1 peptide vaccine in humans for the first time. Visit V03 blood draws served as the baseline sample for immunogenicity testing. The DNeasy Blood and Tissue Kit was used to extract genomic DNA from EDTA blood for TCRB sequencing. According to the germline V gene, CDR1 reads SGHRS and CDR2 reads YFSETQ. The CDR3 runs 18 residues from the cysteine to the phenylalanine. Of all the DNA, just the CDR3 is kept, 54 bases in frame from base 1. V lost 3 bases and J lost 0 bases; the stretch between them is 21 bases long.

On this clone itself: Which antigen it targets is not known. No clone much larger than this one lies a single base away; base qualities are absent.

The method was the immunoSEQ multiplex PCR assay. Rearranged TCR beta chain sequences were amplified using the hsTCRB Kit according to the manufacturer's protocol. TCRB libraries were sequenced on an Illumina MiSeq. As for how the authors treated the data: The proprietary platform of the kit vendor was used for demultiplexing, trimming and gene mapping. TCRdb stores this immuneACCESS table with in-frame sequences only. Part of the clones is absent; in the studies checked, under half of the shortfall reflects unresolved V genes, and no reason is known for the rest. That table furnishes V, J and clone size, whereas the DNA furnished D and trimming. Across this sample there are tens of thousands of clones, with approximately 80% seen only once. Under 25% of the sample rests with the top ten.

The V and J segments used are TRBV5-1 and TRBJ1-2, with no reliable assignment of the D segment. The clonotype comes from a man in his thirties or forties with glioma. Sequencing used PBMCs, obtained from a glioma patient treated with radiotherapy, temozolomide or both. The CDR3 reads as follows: CASSSQPPYEVANYGYTF. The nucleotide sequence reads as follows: TGCGCCAGCAGCTCCCAGCCCCCCTACGAGGTCGCTAACTATGGCTACACCTTC.